The 29 T cell receptor beta chains below come from one sample, sequenced in a study of TIL therapy for anti-PD-1-resistant metastatic lung cancer. The time point is: pre-treatment sample, taken before nivolumab and TIL therapy. Most excised metastases sampled were pleural nodules or supraclavicular lymph nodes. The immunoSEQ assay was v3. Libraries were prepared by immunoSEQ multiplex PCR; TCRdb keeps only in-frame clonotypes and omits some of them. The sample gives about 50,000 clones, over 65% of which show up once; approximately 5.6% is in the top ten. The sample in question was tumor tissue, obtained at baseline. The origin of the receptors is a person between 30 and 80 years old with non-small cell lung cancer.

The chain uses TRBV27 and TRBJ2-1; no definite D call. The V gene's germline CDR1 is MNHEY and CDR2 SMNVEV (reference sequence). This CDR3 contains 15 residues. The V end lost 3 bases, the J end lost 8 bases, and 17 bases lay between the germline ends. In DNA, the CDR3 is TGTGCCAGCAGTTTGTTTGGAGTATCCGGCTATGAGCAGTTCTTC. This encodes CASSLFGVSGYEQFF.

This clone came up once. This rearrangement joins TRBV6-1 to TRBJ1-2; 7 bases match TRBD1. The CDR3 contains 14 residues. Trimming cost V 7 bases and J 7 bases; bases outside gene matches: 12. Germline CDR1 reads MNHNS; CDR2 reads SASEGT. The CDR3 DNA reads TGTGCCAGCATTAACAGGGGACCGATCGCTGGCTACACCTTC. Translating it yields CASINRGPIAGYTF.

This CDR3 reads CASSPSRQGLYEQYF. CDR3 DNA sequence: TGTGCCAGTAGTCCGTCCCGACAGGGGCTGTACGAGCAGTACTTC. This sequence joins TRBV19 and TRBJ2-7, with 8 bases identical to TRBD1. Germline V lookup: CDR1 LNHDA, CDR2 SQIVND (reference sequence). Trimming cost V 5 bases and J 4 bases; bases outside gene matches: 10. CDR3 length: 15 residues.

The chain uses TRBV19 and TRBJ2-7, with 8 positions matching TRBD1. This CDR3 is 14 amino acids long. CDR1 LNHDA and CDR2 SQIVND come from the germline V gene (reference sequence). Trimming at V came to 6 bases and at J to 4 bases, leaving 8 bases not matched to a gene. The CDR3 nucleotides are TGTGCCAGTAGCCCCGGACAGGGACCATACGAGCAGTACTTC. Protein: CASSPGQGPYEQYF.

The V gene is TRBV10-3, the J gene TRBJ2-6; 7 nucleotides align to TRBD1. V lost 11 bases to trimming and J lost 0 bases; unmatched junction nucleotides: 10. From germline, CDR1 is ENHRY and CDR2 SYGVKD. This CDR3 comprises 16 residues. The chain's CDR3 is CAVHTGAISGANVLTF. The CDR3 DNA sequence: TGTGCCGTACATACAGGGGCTATCTCTGGGGCCAACGTCCTGACTTTC.

V is TRBV5-6 and J is TRBJ1-1, with D unresolved. Germline V gives CDR1 SGHDT, CDR2 YYEEEE. CDR3 size: 12 residues. Trimming took off 1 base at V and 5 bases at J, with 6 bases between the two ends. CDR3 region: CASSLSWTEAFF. The CDR3, as DNA: TGTGCCAGCAGCTTGTCATGGACTGAAGCTTTCTTT.

The gene calls are TRBV5-8 and TRBJ1-2, with 8 bases that match TRBD1. Germline V gene sequence: CDR1 SGHTS, CDR2 YDEGEE. The CDR3 runs 13 residues. The ends lost 3 bases at V and 2 bases at J; junction bases unmatched: 0. The CDR3 loop reads CASSWTGNYGYTF. CDR3 nucleotides: TGTGCCAGCAGCTGGACAGGGAACTATGGCTACACCTTC.

In its sample, this clone was seen a few times. This chain joins TRBV5-1 and TRBJ2-7, with 7 bases aligning to TRBD1. The CDR3 loop spans 12 amino acids. The V gene's germline CDR1 is SGHRS and CDR2 YFSETQ. Losses at the gene ends were 3 bases for V and 3 bases for J; bases not matched to a gene: 0. The CDR3 loop reads CASSWDSYEQYF. CDR3 coding DNA: TGCGCCAGCAGCTGGGACAGCTACGAGCAGTACTTC.

The rearrangement uses TRBV7-8 and TRBJ2-3, with 8 bases fitting TRBD2. The V segment lost 1 base and the J segment 3 bases; nucleotides outside the gene matches: 15. CDR1 SGHVS and CDR2 FQNEAQ come from the germline V gene. The CDR3 extends over 19 amino acids. The CDR3 loop reads CASSLGGTSLVIWTDTQYF. CDR3 coding DNA: TGTGCCAGCAGCTTAGGGGGGACTAGTCTTGTAATTTGGACAGATACGCAGTATTTT.

The chain links TRBV30 to TRBJ2-2; D not certain. CDR1 GTSNPN and CDR2 SVGIG come from the germline V gene (reference sequence). V shed 4 bases and J shed 3 bases, with 15 bases lying between them. The CDR3 is made up of 15 amino acids. Here the CDR3 DNA reads TGTGCCTGGACCCTAGTTTCCATCTACACCGGGGAGCTGTTTTTT. It translates to CAWTLVSIYTGELFF.

This chain uses TRBV6-6 with TRBJ1-1; D is uncertain. Germline-derived CDR1 and CDR2 are MNHNY and SVGAGI (reference sequence). Trimming shortened V by 6 bases and J by 1 base, and 3 bases separated the two germline ends. The CDR3 is made up of 11 amino acids. The CDR3 spells CASRPNTEAFF. DNA of the CDR3: TGTGCCAGCAGGCCGAACACTGAAGCTTTCTTT.

The CDR3 sequence: CASSLGTSQANVLTF. The CDR3 DNA is TGCGCCAGCAGCTTGGGTACCTCCCAGGCCAACGTCCTGACTTTC. V and J are TRBV5-1 and TRBJ2-6; D ambiguous. The CDR3 runs 15 residues. V lost 0 bases and J 6 bases, leaving 10 bases between the germline ends. Germline V gives CDR1 SGHRS, CDR2 YFSETQ.

The rearrangement joins TRBV10-1 to TRBJ1-4; TRBD1 aligns across 7 bases. The CDR3 length is 15 residues. With 3 bases clipped from V and 8 bases from J, the junction kept 9 bases outside the gene matches. The germline CDR1 and CDR2 sequences are WNHNN and SYGVQD (reference sequence). The CDR3 DNA reads TGCGCCAGCAGTGAAGAAACAGGGGAGGAAGAAAAACTGTTTTTT. Translated, it gives CASSEETGEEEKLFF.

V gene TRBV7-8 combines with J gene TRBJ1-1; maybe TRBD1 (5 bases). The CDR3 spans 14 residues. Germline loops: CDR1 SGHVS, CDR2 FQNEAQ. Trimming removed 3 bases at V and 1 base at J, with 9 bases between. This chain's CDR3 is CASSLSGGNTEAFF. The DNA for the CDR3 is TGTGCCAGCAGCTTGTCGGGGGGGAACACTGAAGCTTTCTTT.

CDR3 nucleotide sequence: TGTGCCAGCAGCTTAAGTAGCGGGACCCACAATGAGCAGTTCTTC. It translates to CASSLSSGTHNEQFF. The V call is TRBV5-4, the J call TRBJ2-1; 8 nucleotides line up with TRBD2. The CDR3 has 15 residues. CDR1 and CDR2 from the germline V gene are SGHNT and YYREEE (reference sequence). V was pared by 2 bases and J by 5 bases, with 6 bases of the junction left unmatched.

V and J are TRBV10-3 and TRBJ2-6, with no clear D. Germline assignment: CDR1 ENHRY and CDR2 SYGVKD. Deletions cut 4 bases from V and 4 bases from J, with 11 bases between. CDR3 size: 15 residues. Here the CDR3 DNA reads TGTGCCATCAGTGGGGCCACTGTGGGGGCCAACGTCCTGACTTTC. Residues: CAISGATVGANVLTF.

This clone has just one count. This chain links TRBV7-9 with TRBJ2-1; D call uncertain. CDR3 size: 16 residues. V was clipped by 4 bases and J by 0 bases, with 13 bases between them. Germline values: CDR1 SEHNR, CDR2 FQNEAQ (reference sequence). The CDR3 protein is CASSSETDSSYNEQFF. CDR3 coding DNA: TGTGCCAGCAGCTCCGAGACCGATAGCTCCTACAATGAGCAGTTCTTC.

The rearrangement joins TRBV7-9 to TRBJ2-5; D may be TRBD1 (5 bases). The CDR3 length is 15 residues. Trimming stripped 6 bases from V and 4 bases from J, with 18 bases between. Germline assignment: CDR1 SEHNR and CDR2 FQNEAQ (reference sequence). For the CDR3, the DNA is TGTGCCAGCAGTCCACGCTACAGGTTTGGAGAGACCCAGTACTTC. Its translation: CASSPRYRFGETQYF.

The rearrangement links TRBV5-4 to TRBJ2-5; TRBD2 is a possible D gene (6 bases). Deletions cut 1 base from V and 5 bases from J, with 9 bases between. Germline loops: CDR1 SGHNT, CDR2 YYREEE (reference sequence). This CDR3 has 13 amino acids. CDR3: CASSLSGVETQYF. CDR3 bases: TGTGCCAGCAGCTTGTCGGGGGTGGAGACCCAGTACTTC.

The V and J genes are TRBV5-1 and TRBJ2-3; D assignment may be TRBD1 or TRBD2 (6 bases each). This CDR3 spans 12 amino acids. Trimming took off 6 bases at V and 9 bases at J, with 14 bases between the two ends. Germline loops: CDR1 SGHRS, CDR2 YFSETQ. Here the CDR3 reads CASNQGTETQYF. CDR3 bases: TGCGCCAGCAACCAGGGGACTGAGACGCAGTATTTT.

The chain joins TRBV11-3 to TRBJ2-7, with a possible D match to TRBD2 (5 bases). The germline V and J ends were trimmed by 6 bases and 1 base, with 16 bases remaining between them. CDR1 and CDR2 (germline): SGHNT, YENEEA. The CDR3 totals 15 residues. CDR3 sequence: CASRSEVRTSYEQYF. CDR3 in DNA: TGTGCCAGCAGGTCGGAGGTTAGGACGTCCTACGAGCAGTACTTC.

This chain joins TRBV5-4 and TRBJ1-1; the D gene is possibly TRBD1 (6 bases). The CDR3 is 14 residues long. Trimming cost V 1 base and J 3 bases, with 10 bases left between them. CDR1 is SGHNT and CDR2 is YYREEE in the germline V gene (reference sequence). CDR3 coding DNA: TGTGCCAGCAGCTTGACCCAGGGGCACACTGAAGCTTTCTTT. Its translation: CASSLTQGHTEAFF.

V usage is TRBV6-1 and J usage is TRBJ2-7; 8 bases map to TRBD2. After removal of 1 base from V and 7 bases from J, the junction contained 12 bases not matched to a gene. CDR3 length: 16 amino acids. CDR1 MNHNS and CDR2 SASEGT come from the germline V gene. The DNA for the CDR3 is TGTGCCAGCAGTGAAGTGGGGACTAGAGCCTACGTGGAGCAGTACTTC. It is translated as CASSEVGTRAYVEQYF.

The J gene is TRBJ1-2, the V gene TRBV4-1; TRBD1 matches at 8 bases. Germline lookup yields CDR1 MGHRA and CDR2 YSYEKL. The CDR3 totals 13 residues. With 4 bases clipped from V and 2 bases from J, the junction kept 0 bases outside the gene matches. The CDR3 here is CASSRDRNYGYTF. CDR3 DNA sequence: TGCGCCAGCAGCCGGGACAGGAACTATGGCTACACCTTC.

This clone came up a few times. The CDR3 region has the DNA TGTGCCAGCAGCTCCGGGCGGGGGCTCAGTATCTATGGCTACACCTTC. Translated, it gives CASSSGRGLSIYGYTF. The V gene is TRBV7-9, the J gene TRBJ1-2; D is possibly TRBD1 (6 bases). The CDR3 is 16 residues long. V shed 4 bases and J shed 4 bases, with 19 bases lying between them. CDR1 SEHNR and CDR2 FQNEAQ come from the germline V gene (reference sequence).

The count of this clone is one. The rearrangement uses TRBV10-2 and TRBJ2-7; D perhaps matches TRBD2 (6 bases). The CDR3 has 16 amino acids. With 5 bases removed from V and 0 bases from J, the gap between germline ends came to 17 bases. CDR1 is WSHSY, CDR2 SAAADI, per germline. CDR3 region: CASSPRAGPLSYEQYF. CDR3 nucleotides: TGCGCCAGCAGTCCTCGGGCGGGGCCCCTCTCCTACGAGCAGTACTTC.

This clone was counted only a few times. The junction shows a germline mismatch at one end, possibly a read error. The V call is TRBV7-2, the J call TRBJ1-5; D gene unclear. Germline V CDR1 and CDR2: SGHTA, FQGNSA. The CDR3 is 14 amino acids. The CDR3 DNA sequence: TGTGCCAGCAGATTAGACAATAGCAATCAGCCCCAGCATTTT. Residues: CASRLDNSNQPQHF.

The genes are TRBV28 and TRBJ2-3; 16 bases match TRBD2. J gave up 3 bases and V 4 bases, and 10 bases lay outside the gene matches. CDR3 size: 19 residues. CDR1 MDHEN and CDR2 SYDVKM come from the germline V gene. CDR3: CASSSIGTSGRAGTDTQYF. CDR3 nucleotides: TGTGCCAGCAGTTCTATCGGGACTAGCGGGAGGGCCGGGACAGATACGCAGTATTTT.

The chain uses TRBV4-1 and TRBJ2-2; D is uncertain. Germline lookup yields CDR1 MGHRA and CDR2 YSYEKL. This CDR3 comprises 14 residues. The germline V and J ends were trimmed by 4 bases and 7 bases, with 13 bases remaining between them. The CDR3: CASSLPWLGGELFF. The CDR3 nucleotides read TGCGCCAGCAGCCTTCCGTGGTTGGGCGGGGAGCTGTTTTTT.